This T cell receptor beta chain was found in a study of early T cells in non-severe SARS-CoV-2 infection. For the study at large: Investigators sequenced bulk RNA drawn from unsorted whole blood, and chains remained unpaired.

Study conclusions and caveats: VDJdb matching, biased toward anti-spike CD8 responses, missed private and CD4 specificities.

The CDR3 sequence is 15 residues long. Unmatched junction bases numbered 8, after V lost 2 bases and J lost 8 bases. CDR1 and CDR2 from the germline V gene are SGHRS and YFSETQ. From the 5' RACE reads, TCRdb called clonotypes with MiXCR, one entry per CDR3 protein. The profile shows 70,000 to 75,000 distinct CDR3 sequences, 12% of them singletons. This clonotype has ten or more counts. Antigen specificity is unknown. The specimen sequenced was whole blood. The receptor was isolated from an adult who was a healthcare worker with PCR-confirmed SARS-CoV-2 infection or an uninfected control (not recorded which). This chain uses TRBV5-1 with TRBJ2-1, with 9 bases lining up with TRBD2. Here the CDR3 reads CASSFLAGRYDEQFF. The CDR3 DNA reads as TGCGCCAGCAGCTTTCTAGCGGGAAGATACGATGAGCAGTTCTTC.